The 18 T cell receptor beta chains presented below share a single source sample, sequenced in a study of cytomegalovirus exposure and HLA in healthy donors. Primers: 60 Vbeta forward and 13 Jbeta reverse. TCRdb's table, derived via immunoSEQ multiplex PCR, lists solely in-frame clones and lacks some. The sample holds about 87,000 clones; approximately 7.6% are singletons and the top ten take about 2.5%. The material sequenced was PBMCs. The receptors shown here come from a man in his fifties or sixties in good health and CMV-seronegative.

The V and J genes are TRBV6-5 and TRBJ2-3; no firm D call. This CDR3 is 13 amino acids long. Trimming stripped 2 bases from V and 7 bases from J, with 10 bases between. Per germline, CDR1 MNHEY and CDR2 SVGAGI. For the CDR3, the DNA is TGTGCCAGCAGTTACACCGGTTCCAATACGCAGTATTTT. This translates into CASSYTGSNTQYF.

The rearrangement links TRBV18 to TRBJ2-4; D uncertain. The CDR3 is made up of 14 amino acids. The germline V gene has CDR1 KGHSH and CDR2 LQKENI. V lost 2 bases, J lost 2 bases, and 7 bases lay in between. The CDR3 is CASSPEVTKNIQYF. The CDR3 DNA reads TGTGCCAGCTCACCAGAGGTAACCAAAAACATTCAGTACTTC.

There are a few counts of this clone. This chain connects TRBV6-1 to TRBJ2-7; 8 bases fit TRBD2. Germline values: CDR1 MNHNS, CDR2 SASEGT. V shed 7 bases and J 1 base; nucleotides not matched to a gene: 6. The CDR3 covers 14 residues. The CDR3 here is CASKTSGGSYEQYF. The CDR3 DNA is TGTGCCAGCAAAACGAGCGGGGGTTCCTACGAGCAGTACTTC.

The chain couples TRBV5-6 to TRBJ2-1; 8 bases agree with TRBD2. Germline CDR1 SGHDT, CDR2 YYEEEE. CDR3 length: 15 residues. Germline trimming cut 2 bases from V and 12 bases from J; bases unmatched to any gene: 13. The CDR3 is CASSFGVAGSVGQFF. CDR3 DNA sequence: TGTGCCAGCAGCTTCGGGGTAGCGGGGTCCGTTGGGCAGTTCTTC.

This clone has more than one count but fewer than ten. V is TRBV9 and J is TRBJ2-5, with 7 nucleotides matching TRBD2. In germline, CDR1 is SGDLS, CDR2 YYNGEE. After removal of 3 bases from V and 2 bases from J, the junction contained 7 bases not matched to a gene. This CDR3 is built from 15 residues. The CDR3 here is CASSANGRAQETQYF. In DNA form, the CDR3 reads TGTGCCAGCAGCGCGAATGGGAGGGCACAAGAGACCCAGTACTTC.

This clone was seen more than once but under ten times. V and J are TRBV15 and TRBJ2-7; TRBD1 might be the D (5 bases). The CDR3 covers 13 residues. The V gene's germline CDR1 is LNHNV and CDR2 YYDKDF (reference sequence). Trimming pared 0 bases from V and 2 bases from J, leaving 5 bases between. CDR3 sequence reads: CATSRETAYEQYF. In nucleotides, the CDR3 is TGTGCCACCAGCAGAGAGACAGCCTACGAGCAGTACTTC. The full variable domain, completed using reference TRBV15 and TRBJ2-7, is DAMVIQNPRYQVTQFGKPVTLSCSQTLNHNVMYWYQQKSSQAPKLLFHYYDKDFNNEADTPDNFQSRRPNTSFCFLDIRSPGLGDTAMYLCATSRETAYEQYFGPGTRLTVT.

The J gene is TRBJ2-3, the V gene TRBV5-8; a weak D match, TRBD2 (7 bases). The germline CDR1 and CDR2 sequences are SGHTS and YDEGEE. The CDR3 has 14 amino acids. The ends were cut back, 4 bases at V and 5 bases at J, with 14 bases in the middle. The CDR3 loop is CASSRGAAGDTQYF. CDR3 DNA: TGTGCCAGCAGCCGGGGGGCTGCGGGAGATACGCAGTATTTT.

This clone was seen a handful of times. This chain joins TRBV18 and TRBJ1-4; D is undetermined. Trimming took off 2 bases at V and 5 bases at J, with 15 bases between the two ends. In germline, CDR1 is KGHSH, CDR2 LQKENI. The CDR3 loop spans 16 amino acids. The CDR3 loop is CASSPSQPMFNEKLFF. The CDR3 bases are TGTGCCAGCTCACCATCACAACCGATGTTCAATGAAAAACTGTTTTTT.

This clone came up a few times. The genes are TRBV6-5 and TRBJ2-3; 7 bases are shared with TRBD2. CDR3 length: 15 residues. Germline values: CDR1 MNHEY, CDR2 SVGAGI. Trimming took 4 bases from V and 5 from J; bases not matched to a gene: 9. The CDR3 bases are TGTGCCAGCAGTTGGGCGGGAGATGCAAGAGATACGCAGTATTTT. Protein product: CASSWAGDARDTQYF.

V gene TRBV7-9 combines with J gene TRBJ1-3; D is ambiguous. Between the trimmed V and J ends, which lost 2 bases and 0 bases, there was a span of 8 bases. Looked up from germline, CDR1 is SEHNR and CDR2 is FQNEAQ (reference sequence). The CDR3 contains 15 residues. The CDR3 region is CASSLILSSGNTIYF. CDR3 coding DNA: TGTGCCAGCAGCTTAATCTTGAGCTCTGGAAACACCATATATTTT. The full variable domain, rest sourced from reference TRBV7-9 and TRBJ1-3, is DTGVSQNPRHKITKRGQNVTFRCDPISEHNRLYWYRQTLGQGPEFLTYFQNEAQLEKSRLLSDRFSAERPKGSFSTLEIQRTEQGDSAMYLCASSLILSSGNTIYFGEGSWLTVV.

The chain couples TRBV7-2 to TRBJ2-7, with TRBD2 as a possible D gene (5 bases). The CDR3 contains 13 residues. Trimming took off 7 bases at V and 4 bases at J, with 14 bases between the two ends. The germline gives CDR1 SGHTA, CDR2 FQGNSA. DNA of the CDR3: TGTGCCAGCATCCCCGACGGAGGATACGAGCAGTACTTC. It translates to CASIPDGGYEQYF.

This clone was seen a few times. The chain is built from TRBV6-1 and TRBJ2-2; 8 nucleotides agree with TRBD1. Germline values: CDR1 MNHNS, CDR2 SASEGT. The V segment lost 0 bases and the J segment 6 bases; nucleotides outside the gene matches: 6. This CDR3 has 16 residues. CDR3 region: CASSEATGGRPGELFF. Here the CDR3 DNA reads TGTGCCAGCAGTGAAGCCACAGGGGGTCGTCCCGGGGAGCTGTTTTTT.

This CDR3 reads CASRQGGNYGYTF. The CDR3 region has the DNA TGTGCCAGCAGACAGGGGGGTAACTATGGCTACACCTTC. The rearrangement links TRBV28 to TRBJ1-2; 8 bases map to TRBD1. Trimming removed 6 bases from V and 1 base from J; junction bases left unmatched: 1. The CDR3 covers 13 residues. CDR1 MDHEN and CDR2 SYDVKM come from the germline V gene.

The chain links TRBV6-6 to TRBJ1-2, with TRBD1 as a possible D gene (5 bases). CDR3 length: 15 amino acids. Germline-derived CDR1 and CDR2 are MNHNY and SVGAGI (reference sequence). V lost 0 bases, J lost 8 bases, and 16 bases lay in between. This CDR3 is CASSYSRGSGEGYTF. CDR3 bases: TGTGCCAGCAGTTACTCGAGAGGATCGGGGGAAGGCTACACCTTC.

The chain couples TRBV11-2 to TRBJ2-3, with 7 bases fitting TRBD2. CDR1 and CDR2 (germline): SGHAT, FQNNGV. J was trimmed by 5 bases and V by 2 bases; bases with no gene match: 13. The CDR3 loop spans 17 amino acids. CDR3 sequence (DNA): TGTGCCAGCAGCTTATCCGGCCTAGCGGTTAAGAAAGATACGCAGTATTTT. It yields the protein CASSLSGLAVKKDTQYF.

V gene TRBV11-2 combines with J gene TRBJ1-1; D may be TRBD1 (6 bases). With 6 bases removed from V and 10 bases from J, the gap between germline ends came to 15 bases. Germline V CDR1 and CDR2: SGHAT, FQNNGV. The CDR3 has 12 amino acids. The CDR3 spells CASRLIQTGAFF. The CDR3 DNA reads TGTGCCAGCAGATTAATCCAGACAGGAGCTTTCTTT.

About this clone: Mismatch with germline at one junction end may stem from a read error. This chain uses TRBV2 with TRBJ1-3, with unresolved D. CDR3 size: 12 residues. CDR1 and CDR2 (germline): SNHLY, FYNNEI. The CDR3 protein is CASKGAGSTIYF. In DNA form, the CDR3 reads TGTGCCAGCAAAGGAGCTGGAAGCACCATATATTTT. The full variable domain, its missing parts supplied by reference TRBV2 and TRBJ1-3, is EPEVTQTPSHQVTQMGQEVILRCVPISNHLYFYWYRQILGQKVEFLVSFYNNEISEKSEIFDDQFSVERPDGSNFTLKIRSTKLEDSAMYFCASKGAGSTIYFGEGSWLTVV.

This chain joins TRBV4-2 and TRBJ1-4, with 12 bases aligning to TRBD1. Trimming cost V 4 bases and J 8 bases; bases outside gene matches: 5. The CDR3 spans 15 residues. Germline V gene sequence: CDR1 LGHNA, CDR2 YNFKEQ. DNA for the CDR3: TGTGCCAGCAGCCCCTCCGGGACAGGGGGCGAAAAACTGTTTTTT. Its protein product is CASSPSGTGGEKLFF.